This T cell receptor (beta chain) was observed in a study of blood T cell repertoires in COVID-19 (dated by TCRdb to between 2020 and 2021). For the study in its entirety: The collaborator samples originated in the United States, Italy and Spain and spanned the acute and convalescent phases of COVID-19. The prospective study material was composed of cDNA or gDNA derived from T cells, B-cell-depleted T cells, or PBMCs. Deeply sampled blood TCRbeta repertoires from subjects exposed to, actively infected with, or recovered from COVID-19 were included in the dataset. The repertoires were released in a freely available public database intended as a resource for research on the immune response to SARS-CoV-2. Samples came from the ongoing ImmuneRACE study (first 160 participants) plus 1,254 subjects from 6 global collaborators. A de-identified subject ID, COVID-19 status, age in years and sex were almost always included in the sample metadata. Where available, HLA class I and class II types were taken from metadata supplied by the sample provider and were not determined by assay-based typing. The investigation overall reported the following: The quantity of clinical and demographic metadata differed by source and by participant and was supplied without curation.

This clone has a count of ten or more. Its antigen target is currently unknown. Base-call qualities are not available, and no considerably larger clone is one nucleotide away. TCRbeta CDR3 regions were amplified from genomic DNA by means of the immunoSEQ Assay, a bias-controlled multiplex PCR. As for the authors' bioinformatics: The number of nucleated cells in each sample was estimated from the amplification of reference gene primers within the assay. To quantify the absolute abundance of each unique TCRbeta CDR3 rearrangement, sequence reads were collapsed and filtered. For each sample, productive Simpson clonality was calculated as the square root of Simpson's diversity index across productive rearrangements. TCRdb holds this immuneACCESS table with in-frame rearrangements only. Some clones are missing; in checked studies, unresolved V genes explain under half, and the rest has no known cause. For V, J and clone size, that table is used; D and trimming come from the DNA. Within this sample are under 250,000 clones, with less than 85% of them counted one time only. Jointly, the top ten make up around 5.1% of the sample.

Whole blood was collected in K2EDTA tubes by collaborating institutions according to the institutions' own protocols. Collaborator samples were shipped for TCRbeta analysis as frozen whole blood, isolated PBMCs, or DNA extracted from either sample type. As encoded in the germline V gene, CDR1 is LGHNA while CDR2 is YNFKEQ. The CDR3 starts with the cysteine, ends with the phenylalanine, and has 18 residues. Only the CDR3 part of the read is kept: 54 bases, read in frame from the first base. V is reduced by 6 bases and J by 0 bases, leaving a spacing of 18 bases between them. The sequence was obtained from a woman aged 65 to 85 with acute or convalescent COVID-19. Material: peripheral blood. The sequence joins TRBV4-2 to TRBJ1-6; the D gene remains uncertain. The base sequence is TGTGCCAGCAGTTTGACAACGGAAGGGAGCTCCTATAATTCACCCCTCCACTTT. Its coded protein is CASSLTTEGSSYNSPLHF.